The rows below give T cell receptor beta chains drawn from one sample of a study of T cells in Graves' hyperthyroidism and ophthalmopathy. TCRdb called the multiplex PCR reads again in MiXCR, with one record for every CDR3 protein. Altogether approximately 400,000 distinct CDR3 sequences are present, less than 20% being singletons, with the ten largest covering roughly 8%. The sequenced sample consisted of blood. The receptors originated from a woman aged 18-29 years with Graves' hyperthyroidism. Each CDR3 is given with its conserved first and last residue. Fields, in order: J gene, V gene, D gene, clone size, CDR3 DNA, CDR3 protein. D genes are given only for firm matches. Size tells how often a clone was seen (once, few, many) or the class of an expanded clone, and some rows leave it out.

j_gene: TRBJ1-6
v_gene: TRBV4-1
d_gene: -
abundance: many
CDR3nt: TGCGCCAGCAGCCAAATTGAAGGATCACCCCTCCACTTT
CDR3aa: CASSQIEGSPLHF

j_gene: TRBJ1-4
v_gene: TRBV12-3/TRBV12-4
d_gene: -
abundance: many
CDR3nt: TGTGCCAGCAGTCCACGGGGGTCTTCCGAAAAACTGTTTTTT
CDR3aa: CASSPRGSSEKLFF

j_gene: TRBJ2-7
v_gene: TRBV7-9
d_gene: TRBD2
abundance: -
CDR3nt: TGTGCCAGCAGCTTCTTGGCGGGAGTCTCCTACGAGCAGTACTTC
CDR3aa: CASSFLAGVSYEQYF

j_gene: TRBJ1-1
v_gene: TRBV5-1
d_gene: TRBD1
abundance: many
CDR3nt: TGCGCCAGCAGCCCCCGGACAGGGTACGAGGGTGAAGCTTTCTTT
CDR3aa: CASSPRTGYEGEAFF

j_gene: TRBJ1-2
v_gene: TRBV2
d_gene: -
abundance: many
CDR3nt: TGTGCCAGCAGTGGGGGGGCAGAGGGCTACACCTTC
CDR3aa: CASSGGAEGYTF

j_gene: TRBJ2-6
v_gene: TRBV15
d_gene: -
abundance: -
CDR3nt: TGTGCCACCAGCATTACAGGGCTTGGGGCCAACGTCCTGACTTTC
CDR3aa: CATSITGLGANVLTF

j_gene: TRBJ2-3
v_gene: TRBV6-2/TRBV6-3
d_gene: -
abundance: few
CDR3nt: TGTGCCAGCAGAGGGCCCCCAGATACGCAGTATTTT
CDR3aa: CASRGPPDTQYF

j_gene: TRBJ2-5
v_gene: TRBV2
d_gene: TRBD1
abundance: many
CDR3nt: TGTGCCAGCAGCCGGGACAGGGACGAGACCCAGTACTTC
CDR3aa: CASSRDRDETQYF

j_gene: TRBJ2-7
v_gene: TRBV2
d_gene: -
abundance: many
CDR3nt: TGTGCCAGCGGCGGAGAGTCCGCCTACGAGCAGTACTTC
CDR3aa: CASGGESAYEQYF

j_gene: TRBJ2-4
v_gene: TRBV5-8
d_gene: -
abundance: few
CDR3nt: TGTGCCAGCAGCCTCGGTGAGGCCGCCAAAACCATTCAGTACTTC
CDR3aa: CASSLGEAAKTIQYF

j_gene: TRBJ1-2
v_gene: TRBV10-3
d_gene: -
abundance: few
CDR3nt: TGTGCCATCAGTGGACCACCGGGGGCGGGACAACCAAACTATGGCTACACCTTC
CDR3aa: CAISGPPGAGQPNYGYTF

j_gene: TRBJ2-7
v_gene: TRBV12-3/TRBV12-4
d_gene: TRBD2
abundance: many
CDR3nt: TGTGCCAGCAGCCCAGGGGTGGGACTAGTATCCTACGAGCAGTACTTC
CDR3aa: CASSPGVGLVSYEQYF

j_gene: TRBJ2-5
v_gene: TRBV29-1
d_gene: -
abundance: few
CDR3nt: TGCAGCGTCGGAGCGAGCGAGACCCAGTACTTC
CDR3aa: CSVGASETQYF

j_gene: TRBJ2-5
v_gene: TRBV3-1
d_gene: -
abundance: many
CDR3nt: TGTGCCAGCAGCCGAGCCTCGGAGACCCAGTACTTC
CDR3aa: CASSRASETQYF

j_gene: TRBJ2-2
v_gene: TRBV5-1
d_gene: -
abundance: -
CDR3nt: TGCGCCAGCAGCCGGGCGGGGTCGAACACCGGGGAGCTGTTTTTT
CDR3aa: CASSRAGSNTGELFF

j_gene: TRBJ2-5
v_gene: TRBV6-5
d_gene: TRBD2
abundance: once
CDR3nt: TGTGCCAGCAGTTTACCTTTTCGAAGCGGGAGGGCCCAAGAGACCCAGTACTTC
CDR3aa: CASSLPFRSGRAQETQYF

j_gene: TRBJ2-3
v_gene: TRBV7-6
d_gene: TRBD1
abundance: -
CDR3nt: TGTGCCAGCAGCCAACCCGGGACAGGGAACCACCCCCATACGCAGTATTTT
CDR3aa: CASSQPGTGNHPHTQYF

j_gene: TRBJ1-2
v_gene: TRBV6-5
d_gene: TRBD1
abundance: many
CDR3nt: TGTGCCAGCAGCTGGACAGGGCCAGACTATGGCTACACCTTC
CDR3aa: CASSWTGPDYGYTF

j_gene: TRBJ1-2
v_gene: TRBV29-1
d_gene: -
abundance: few
CDR3nt: TGCAGCGTTGAAAGAATTCTCAGAGGGGGAACGGTCCATACTGAGGGCTACACCTTC
CDR3aa: CSVERILRGGTVHTEGYTF